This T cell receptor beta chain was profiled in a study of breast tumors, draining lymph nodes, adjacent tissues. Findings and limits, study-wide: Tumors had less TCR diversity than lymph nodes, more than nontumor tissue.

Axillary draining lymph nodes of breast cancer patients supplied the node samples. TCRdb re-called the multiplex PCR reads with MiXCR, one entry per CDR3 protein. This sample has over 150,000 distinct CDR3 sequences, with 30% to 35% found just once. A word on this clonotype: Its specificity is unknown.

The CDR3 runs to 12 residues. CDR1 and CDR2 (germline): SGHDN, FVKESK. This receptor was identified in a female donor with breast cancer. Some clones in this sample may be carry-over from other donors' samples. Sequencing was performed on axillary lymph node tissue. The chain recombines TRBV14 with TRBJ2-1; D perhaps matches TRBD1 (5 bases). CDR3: CASPDRYNEQFF. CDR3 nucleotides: TGTGCTAGCCCCGACAGATACAATGAGCAGTTCTTC.